This TCR beta chain was identified in a study of T-cell reconstitution after alpha-beta-depleted transplantation in children. This CDR3 contains 17 residues. J lost 4 bases, V lost 6 bases, and 15 bases had no gene match. The germline V gene encodes CDR1 MDHEN and CDR2 SYDVKM. Unique molecular identifiers were used to barcode this TCRbeta library. Via MiXCR, TCRdb re-called the PCR reads, giving one row per CDR3 protein. The repertoire holds 800,000 to 1,000,000 distinct CDR3 sequences, with about 29% as singletons. This clonotype occurred a few times. The origin of this receptor is a boy under three years old who had a stem cell transplant for SCID, so the T cells may come from the graft donor. The material sequenced was PBMCs, mostly from graft donor cells, taken 360 days after TCRalphabeta/CD19-depleted stem cell transplant. The rearrangement links TRBV28 to TRBJ1-2; 9 bases are a match to TRBD1. The CDR3 region has the DNA TGTGCCAGCAGGAGGACAGGGGCCAACCCAACATTCTATGGCTACACCTTC. Protein: CASRRTGANPTFYGYTF.